This T cell receptor beta chain is drawn from a study of regulatory T cells in long-lasting Graves disease. Study-wide points: Persistent patients shared more public clonotypes (around 3,000) than new patients (nearly 1,000). The researchers studied only peripheral blood, not thyroid tissue.

In this sample, this clonotype turned up a few times. The antigen remains undetermined. V was pared by 11 bases and J by 0 bases, with 14 bases between. This CDR3 has 13 residues. Per the germline V gene, CDR1 is SEHNR and CDR2 is FQNEAQ (reference sequence). TCR beta libraries were built with iRepertoire HTBI primers and Arm-PCR of CDR3 regions. MiXCR was run by TCRdb on the multiplex PCR reads, yielding one entry per CDR3 protein. The profile shows 600,000 to 850,000 distinct CDR3 sequences, 30% of them singletons. Time point noted: persistent/refractory GD, antithyroid drugs over 5 years with positive TRAb. Isolated PBMC RNA provided the starting material for the TCR library.

Sample: peripheral blood mononuclear cells (PBMCs), taken when the disease was refractory, from a patient treated with antithyroid drugs. J is TRBJ2-7 and V is TRBV7-9; a weak D match, TRBD2 (5 bases). The receptor comes from a female donor with Graves disease. CDR3 sequence reads: CAVPYEGSYEQYF. CDR3 bases: TGTGCCGTCCCTTACGAGGGCTCCTACGAGCAGTACTTC.